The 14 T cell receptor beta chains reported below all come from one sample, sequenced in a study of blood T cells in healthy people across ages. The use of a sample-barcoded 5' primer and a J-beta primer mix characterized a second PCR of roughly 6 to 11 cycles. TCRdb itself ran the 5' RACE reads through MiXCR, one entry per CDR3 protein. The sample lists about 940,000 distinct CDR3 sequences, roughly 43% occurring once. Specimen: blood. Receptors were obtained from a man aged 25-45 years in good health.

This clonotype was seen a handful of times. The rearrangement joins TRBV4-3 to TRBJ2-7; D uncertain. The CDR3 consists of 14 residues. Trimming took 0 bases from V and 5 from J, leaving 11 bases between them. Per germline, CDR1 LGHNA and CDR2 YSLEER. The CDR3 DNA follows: TGCGCCAGCAGCCAAGAAGAAAGGTCCCACGAGCAGTACTTC. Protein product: CASSQEERSHEQYF.

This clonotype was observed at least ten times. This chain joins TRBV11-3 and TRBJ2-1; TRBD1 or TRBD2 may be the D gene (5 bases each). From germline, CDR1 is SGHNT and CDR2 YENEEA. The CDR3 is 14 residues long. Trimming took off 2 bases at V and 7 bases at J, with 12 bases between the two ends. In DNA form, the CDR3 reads TGTGCCAGCAGCTTAATAAGCGAGGGGAATGAGCAGTTCTTC. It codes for CASSLISEGNEQFF.

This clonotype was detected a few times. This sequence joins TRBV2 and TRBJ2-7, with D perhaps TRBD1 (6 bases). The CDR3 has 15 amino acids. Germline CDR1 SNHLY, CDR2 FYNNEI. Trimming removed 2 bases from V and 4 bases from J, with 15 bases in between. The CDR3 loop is CASSENWQGIYEQYF. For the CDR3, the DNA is TGTGCCAGCAGTGAAAACTGGCAGGGGATATACGAGCAGTACTTC.

CDR3 region: CASSADDKGIGGYTF. The CDR3 DNA reads TGTGCCAGCAGTGCCGACGATAAGGGAATCGGTGGCTACACCTTC. The chain links TRBV25-1 to TRBJ1-2; no firm D call. Germline CDR1 MGHDK, CDR2 SYGVNS. CDR3 length equals 15 residues. V lost 4 bases and J lost 7, with 19 bases in between.

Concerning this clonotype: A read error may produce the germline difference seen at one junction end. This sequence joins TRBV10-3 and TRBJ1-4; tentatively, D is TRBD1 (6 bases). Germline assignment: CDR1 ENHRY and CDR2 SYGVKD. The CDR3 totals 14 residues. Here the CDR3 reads CAIGDGEGDEKLFF. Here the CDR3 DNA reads TGTGCCATCGGTGATGGGGAGGGGGATGAAAAACTGTTTTTT.

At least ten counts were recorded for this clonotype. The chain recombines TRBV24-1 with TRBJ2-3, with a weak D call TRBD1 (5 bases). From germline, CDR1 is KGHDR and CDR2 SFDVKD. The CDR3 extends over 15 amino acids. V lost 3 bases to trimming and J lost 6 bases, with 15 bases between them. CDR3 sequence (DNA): TGTGCCACCAGTGATGAAGGGGCCAGGGTGGATACGCAGTATTTT. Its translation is CATSDEGARVDTQYF.

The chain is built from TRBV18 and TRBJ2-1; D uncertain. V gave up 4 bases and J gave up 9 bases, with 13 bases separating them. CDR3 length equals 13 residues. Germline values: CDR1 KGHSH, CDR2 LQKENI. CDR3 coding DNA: TGTGCCAGCTCACGGGTGATAGAAGGTGAGCAGTTCTTC. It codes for CASSRVIEGEQFF.

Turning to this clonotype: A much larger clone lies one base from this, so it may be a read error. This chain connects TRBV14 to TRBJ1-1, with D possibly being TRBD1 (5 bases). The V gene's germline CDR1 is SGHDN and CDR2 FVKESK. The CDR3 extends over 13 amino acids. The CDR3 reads CASNQQENTEAFF. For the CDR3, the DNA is TGTGCCAGCAACCAACAGGAGAACACTGAAGCTTTCTTT.

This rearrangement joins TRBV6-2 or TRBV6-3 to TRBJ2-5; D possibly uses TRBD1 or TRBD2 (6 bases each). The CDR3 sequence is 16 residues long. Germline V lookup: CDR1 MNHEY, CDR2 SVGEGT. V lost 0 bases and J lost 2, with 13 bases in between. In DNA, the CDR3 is TGTGCCAGCAGTTACTCGGCGGGACACGCTCAAGAGACCCAGTACTTC. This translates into CASSYSAGHAQETQYF.

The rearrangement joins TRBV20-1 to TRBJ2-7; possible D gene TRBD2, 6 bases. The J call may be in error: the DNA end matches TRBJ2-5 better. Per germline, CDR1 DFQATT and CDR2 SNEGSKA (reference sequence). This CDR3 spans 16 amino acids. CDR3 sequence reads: CSANDLQRAFLETQYF. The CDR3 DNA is TGCAGTGCTAACGACCTCCAGCGGGCTTTCTTGGAGACCCAGTACTTC.

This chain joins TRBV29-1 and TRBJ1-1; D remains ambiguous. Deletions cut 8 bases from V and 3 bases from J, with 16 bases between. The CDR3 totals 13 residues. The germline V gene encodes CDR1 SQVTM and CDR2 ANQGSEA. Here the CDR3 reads CSSAGSPDTEAFF. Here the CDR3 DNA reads TGCAGCTCAGCGGGATCCCCGGACACTGAAGCTTTCTTT.

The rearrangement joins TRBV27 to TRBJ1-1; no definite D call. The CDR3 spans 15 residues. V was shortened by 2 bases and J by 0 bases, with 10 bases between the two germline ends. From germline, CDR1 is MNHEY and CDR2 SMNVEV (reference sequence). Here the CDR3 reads CASSLTGQLNTEAFF. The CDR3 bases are TGTGCCAGCAGTTTAACTGGGCAGTTGAACACTGAAGCTTTCTTT.

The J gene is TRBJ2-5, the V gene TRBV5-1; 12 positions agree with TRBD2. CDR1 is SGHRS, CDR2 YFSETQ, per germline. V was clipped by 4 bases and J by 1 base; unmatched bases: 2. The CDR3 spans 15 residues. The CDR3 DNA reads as TGCGCCAGCAGCCTAGCGGGGGGGTTCCAAGAGACCCAGTACTTC. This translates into CASSLAGGFQETQYF.

The CDR3 sequence is CSASRSGGIYEQYF. The CDR3, as DNA: TGCAGTGCTAGTAGAAGCGGGGGAATCTACGAGCAGTACTTC. The chain recombines TRBV20-1 with TRBJ2-7, with TRBD2 identical over 8 bases. Losses at the gene ends were 3 bases for V and 3 bases for J; bases not matched to a gene: 7. The CDR3 runs to 14 residues. From germline, CDR1 is DFQATT and CDR2 SNEGSKA (reference sequence).